The clone carrying this T cell receptor beta chain was detected many times. The antigen is unknown. 5'RACE with 10-nucleotide random UMIs produced the cDNA. From 15-18 subjects, every sequencing run obtained over 190 million TCR-beta sequences. TCRdb re-derived calls from the 5' RACE reads in MiXCR, one entry per CDR3 protein. The sample records around 33,000 distinct CDR3 sequences, approximately 20% being singletons. The sample is drawn from a study of neurological immune-mediated disorders. Study-wide points: The absence of any CDR3 amino acid sequence shared by expanded clones across subjects suggests that repertoires were private in all groups.

In germline, CDR1 is SEHNR, CDR2 FQNEAQ (reference sequence). V was pared by 1 base and J by 4 bases, with 11 bases between. This CDR3 has 15 amino acids. The chain couples TRBV7-9 to TRBJ2-1; maybe TRBD2 (6 bases). The material sequenced was CD4+ T cells from blood. This clonotype was obtained from a man between 50 and 59 years old with HTLV-1-associated myelopathy (HAM/TSP). In DNA form, the CDR3 reads TGTGCCAGCAGCTTAGAAGTAGGAGGGTACAATGAGCAGTTCTTC. Translating it yields CASSLEVGGYNEQFF. The full variable domain, in which reference TRBV7-9 and TRBJ2-1 provide the parts outside the CDR3, is DTGVSQNPRHKITKRGQNVTFRCDPISEHNRLYWYRQTLGQGPEFLTYFQNEAQLEKSRLLSDRFSAERPKGSFSTLEIQRTEQGDSAMYLCASSLEVGGYNEQFFGPGTRLTVL.